The sequence of this T cell receptor (beta chain) was determined in a study of T-cell memory formation after mild COVID-19. About the study: Across donors, TCR clusters were largely donor specific.

Trimming cost V 5 bases and J 0 bases, with 10 bases left between them. The CDR3 has 15 amino acids. Comments on this clonotype: Its antigen is still unknown.

Study observations and caveats: CD4/CD8 balance characterized clones contracting day 15 to 85, and CD4+ skew characterized later expanders.

Constant-segment primers served in 5'RACE that generated TCR alpha and TCR beta cDNA libraries bearing sample barcodes and UMIs. TCRdb reprocessed the 5' RACE reads via MiXCR and lists one record per CDR3 protein. The repertoire holds 200,000 or so distinct CDR3 sequences, with approximately 16% as singletons. The sequenced sample consisted of PBMCs or a T cell subset sorted from them (not recorded which). This sequence was found in an adult woman who had mild COVID-19 (a few samples of this study predate the infection). Cell type and time point are not known. V usage is TRBV12-3 or TRBV12-4 and J usage is TRBJ1-4; D remains unclear. Here the CDR3 reads CASSGKGATNEKLFF. The CDR3 coding sequence is TGTGCCAGCAGTGGAAAGGGTGCAACTAATGAAAAACTGTTTTTT.